Shown below are 9 T cell receptor beta chains from a single sample sequenced in a study of breast tumors, draining lymph nodes, adjacent tissues. Using its own MiXCR run on the multiplex PCR reads, TCRdb lists one record per CDR3 protein. The sample carries 70,000 or so distinct CDR3 sequences, approximately 45% recorded once. The sequenced sample was breast tumor tissue. These receptors originate from a female donor with breast cancer. Some clones in this sample may be carry-over from other donors' samples.

The CDR3: CASSYSPSREKLFF. The CDR3 coding sequence is TGTGCCAGCAGTTACTCCCCGAGTCGGGAAAAACTGTTTTTT. The rearrangement joins TRBV6-5 to TRBJ1-4; no clear D. CDR1 and CDR2 (germline): MNHEY, SVGAGI. V was trimmed by 0 bases and J by 8 bases, leaving 10 bases between them. The CDR3 extends over 14 amino acids.

This clonotype was recorded a few times. A read error may explain this, as a much larger clone is one base away. Lacking the conserved final phenylalanine or tryptophan, this CDR3 likely reflects a read error. The V and J genes are TRBV6-5 and TRBJ1-5, with D uncertain. This CDR3 region has 16 residues. Trimming shortened V by 6 bases and J by 1 base, and 16 bases separated the two germline ends. Germline lookup yields CDR1 MNHEY and CDR2 SVGAGI. The CDR3 loop reads CASRPSVGRSNQPQHS. The DNA for the CDR3 is TGTGCCAGCAGGCCCTCCGTGGGAAGGAGCAATCAGCCCCAGCATTCT.

The chain carries TRBV6-6 and TRBJ1-4; TRBD1 might be the D (6 bases). Per germline, CDR1 MNHNY and CDR2 SVGAGI (reference sequence). This CDR3 is built from 13 residues. V dropped 2 bases and J dropped 8 bases, with 9 bases sitting between them. The CDR3 region is CASSYPGEEKLFF. The CDR3 DNA is TGTGCCAGCAGTTACCCAGGGGAGGAAAAACTGTTTTTT.

This clonotype occurred many times. A read error may explain this, as a much larger clone is one base away. The J gene is TRBJ2-1, the V gene TRBV20-1; D call uncertain. Germline CDR1 reads DFQATT; CDR2 reads SNEGSKA (reference sequence). The CDR3 totals 14 residues. The CDR3 sequence: CSAVTNTPYTEQFF. DNA for the CDR3: TGCAGTGCTGTAACCAACACCCCCTACACTGAGCAGTTCTTC.

About this clonotype itself: This clone may be a read error of a much larger clone one base away. This chain uses TRBV7-2 with TRBJ1-1, with D hard to call. Trimming removed 5 bases at V and 5 bases at J, with 12 bases between. From germline, CDR1 is SGHTA and CDR2 FQGNSA. The CDR3 length is 13 residues. The CDR3, as DNA: TGTGCCAGCAGCCCTAGAGCGATGACTGAAGCTTTCTTT. It is translated as CASSPRAMTEAFF.

The table lists this clonotype with many counts. The CDR3 region is CASSLTSGNLNEQFF. The CDR3 DNA follows: TGTGCCAGCAGCCTCACTAGCGGGAACCTCAATGAGCAGTTCTTC. This rearrangement joins TRBV14 to TRBJ2-1; 10 bases align to TRBD2. The CDR3 loop spans 15 amino acids. Per germline, CDR1 SGHDN and CDR2 FVKESK. The junction had 6 bases not matched to a gene; V was cut back by 4 bases and J by 6 bases. Filled out from reference TRBV14 and TRBJ2-1, the complete variable domain reads EAGVTQFPSHSVIEKGQTVTLRCDPISGHDNLYWYRRVMGKEIKFLLHFVKESKQDESGMPNNRFLAERTGGTYSTLKVQPAELEDSGVYFCASSLTSGNLNEQFFGPGTRLTVL.

This clonotype counts as medium-sized (0.01 to 0.1%). The genes are TRBV24-1 and TRBJ2-5; TRBD1 matches 8 bases. V lost 0 bases, J lost 2 bases, and 4 bases stayed unmatched. CDR1 KGHDR and CDR2 SFDVKD come from the germline V gene. The CDR3 covers 16 residues. The CDR3 here is CATSDLYGTGQETQYF. Written as DNA, the CDR3 is TGTGCCACCAGTGATTTGTATGGGACAGGACAAGAGACCCAGTACTTC.

V usage is TRBV7-2 and J usage is TRBJ1-6; D is perhaps TRBD1 (6 bases). The CDR3 has 16 amino acids. CDR1 is SGHTA and CDR2 is FQGNSA in the germline V gene. Trimming cost V 5 bases and J 7 bases, with 18 bases left between them. CDR3 in amino acids: CASSPLAGHRNSPLHF. In DNA, the CDR3 is TGTGCCAGCAGCCCCCTAGCGGGACACCGGAATTCACCCCTCCACTTT.

This clonotype has only one observation. A much larger clone sits a single nucleotide away, making a read error possible. V gene TRBV6-1 combines with J gene TRBJ1-5; D may be TRBD1 (6 bases). The length of the CDR3 is 14 residues. The V end lost 11 bases, the J end lost 5 bases, and 19 bases lay between the germline ends. CDR1 is MNHNS, CDR2 SASEGT, per germline. This CDR3 reads CAGFNIRGHQPQHF. CDR3 DNA sequence: TGTGCCGGCTTCAATATCAGGGGCCATCAGCCCCAGCATTTT.